These 3 T cell receptor beta chains originate from one sample sequenced in a study of response to subunit inactivated influenza vaccine. Each CDR3 protein is one row after TCRdb ran MiXCR on the RT-PCR reads. The sample contains approximately 310,000 distinct CDR3 sequences, just over 20% of which appear only once. Sequenced material: PBMCs from blood, taken about 19 months after vaccination. These receptors were collected from a man between 50 and 69 years old who received an inactivated influenza vaccine.

This chain connects TRBV14 to TRBJ2-3; D gene unclear. CDR3 length equals 15 residues. Looked up from germline, CDR1 is SGHDN and CDR2 is FVKESK. V was pared by 1 base and J by 2 bases, with 10 bases between. Here the CDR3 reads CASSQGLQLTDTQYF. DNA for the CDR3: TGTGCCAGCAGCCAAGGGCTACAGCTCACAGATACGCAGTATTTT.

This clonotype turned up a few times. The genes are TRBV27 and TRBJ1-1; 10 bases are shared with TRBD1. Germline loops: CDR1 MNHEY, CDR2 SMNVEV (reference sequence). The ends lost 5 bases at V and 6 bases at J; junction bases unmatched: 3. This CDR3 is built from 13 residues. Here the CDR3 reads CASSPDRGSEAFF. The CDR3 nucleotides are TGTGCCAGCAGTCCGGACAGGGGGTCTGAAGCTTTCTTT.

The V gene is TRBV28, the J gene TRBJ2-3, with 11 positions matching TRBD2. V lost 6 bases, J lost 4 bases, and 3 bases stayed unmatched. The germline V gene has CDR1 MDHEN and CDR2 SYDVKM. The CDR3 runs to 14 residues. CDR3 sequence reads: CASRPGLAADTQYF. The CDR3 region has the DNA TGTGCCAGCAGACCGGGACTAGCGGCAGATACGCAGTATTTT.